The clone carrying this TCR beta chain has just one count. The sample comes from a study of cytomegalovirus exposure and HLA in healthy donors. Overall study: Caucasian-associated ancestry cluster membership applied to about 77% of approximately 400 genotyped donors.

The PCR ran on 60 Vbeta and 13 Jbeta primers. As handled by the study authors: As a later analysis found, there were 82 million or so unique TCR beta chains, of which roughly 11 million were shared. Method: immunoSEQ multiplex PCR; TCRdb's copy keeps in-frame clones and lacks some. V, J and clone size derive from that table, while D and trimming were established from the DNA sequence. The sample lists some 170,000 clones; more than 75% were seen once. From germline, CDR1 is LNHNV and CDR2 YYDKDF (reference sequence). The CDR3 extends over 16 amino acids. The junction had 6 bases not matched to a gene; V was cut back by 1 base and J by 7 bases.

The sample taken for sequencing was PBMCs. The TCR sequence derives from a girl aged 5-17 years in good health and CMV-seropositive. V usage is TRBV15 and J usage is TRBJ1-5; 11 positions match TRBD1. In DNA form, the CDR3 reads TGTGCCACCAGCAGAGGGTCGGGACAGGGGGTCCAGCCCCAGCATTTT. Translation gives CATSRGSGQGVQPQHF.